This TCR beta chain was sequenced during a study of blood T cell repertoires in COVID-19. Whole-study context: Nucleic acid was either cDNA or gDNA, and it came from T cells, B-cell-depleted T cells, or PBMCs.

Trimming removed 3 bases from V and 2 bases from J, with 10 bases in between. The CDR3 sequence is 14 residues long. CDR1 is LNHDA, CDR2 SQIVND, per germline (reference sequence). In the original analysis: Nucleated cell number was recorded as an estimate derived from reference gene primer amplification. Here immunoSEQ multiplex PCR was the method, and the copy in TCRdb shows in-frame clones only, minus some. V, J and clone size were drawn from that table, and D and trimming were deduced from the DNA. The table includes roughly 140,000 clones, 65% to 85% detected once. The chain joins TRBV19 to TRBJ2-5; D may be TRBD1 (6 bases). The TCR was taken from a woman aged 55 to 70 with acute or convalescent COVID-19. Sequencing was performed on peripheral blood. The CDR3 region has the DNA TGTGCCAGTAGTATGCCCGGACAGCAAGAGACCCAGTACTTC. Its protein product is CASSMPGQQETQYF.